This T cell receptor beta chain comes out of a study of blood T cell repertoires in COVID-19. Study overall: The analysed material was cDNA or gDNA that came from T cells, B-cell-depleted T cells, or PBMCs.

In the original processing: The assay estimated nucleated cells by amplifying reference gene primers. Method: immunoSEQ multiplex PCR; TCRdb's copy keeps in-frame clones and lacks some. V and J calls and clone size come straight from that table; D and trimming were deduced from the DNA. The table shows around 42,000 clones, with approximately 86% occurring only once. Specimen: peripheral blood. The TCR sequence derives from a man aged 70-80 years with acute or convalescent COVID-19.

As DNA, the CDR3 is TGTGCCAGCAGCTTGGGGACAGGGGGCCCGGACACTGAAGCTTTCTTT. Its protein is CASSLGTGGPDTEAFF. The rearrangement links TRBV5-5 to TRBJ1-1, with 11 bases lining up with TRBD1. J gave up 3 bases and V 0 bases, and 4 bases lay outside the gene matches. Looked up from germline, CDR1 is SGHKS and CDR2 is YYEKEE (reference sequence). This CDR3 is built from 16 residues.